The subject of this entry is one T cell receptor beta chain. The clone's antigen remains unknown. No base qualities exist here, and no much larger clone lies one base off it. The data stem from a study of shared clonotypes between healthy human individuals (dated by TCRdb to about 2020). For the study in its entirety: The cohort comprised two women and three men aged 18 to 49 years. To increase sequencing depth and limit assay-specific biases, TCR repertoire library preparation and sequencing were carried out by different laboratories using diverse techniques. To estimate repertoire size and how much clonotypes are shared between individuals, the study performed deep sequencing of blood TCR repertoires from a handful of healthy adults. For each donor, CD4 naive and CD4 memory were each run on three plates, CD8 naive on two plates, and CD8 memory on one plate. Per donor, leukapheresis produced somewhere between about 0.9 and 9.5 billion PBMCs. What the work shows at the level of the full study, not this receptor alone: Incomplete sequencing was indicated by rarefaction of sorted-subset datasets, despite the large sequencing depth. Sampling was limited to blood, and TCR repertoires in tissue likely differ from TCR repertoires in blood. Pairwise subsampling indicated that sequencing depth was expected to affect the degree of clonotype sharing among donors. Across a handful of donors, roughly 5% of naive CD4, 3% to 4% of naive CD8, 2.3% of memory CD4, and 0.4% to 0.45% of memory CD8 clonotypes were shared. Clonotypes shared by all four sorted-subset donors showed higher generation probabilities than non-shared clonotypes. Larger estimated clonotype richness was generally found for naive subsets than for memory subsets. Because the study included only a small number of donors, the genetic and exposure-history diversity represented was limited.

Using the deep immunoSEQ assay, multiplex PCR amplified TCR CDR3 regions from genomic DNA. Extracted genomic DNA from each cell subset was spread evenly across all wells of several immunoSEQ 96-well plates, with each plate serving as a replicate. For sorted subsets, each replicate PCR was loaded with 200 to 250 ng genomic DNA, equivalent to about 30,000 T cell genomes. Purified libraries were quantified with a Qubit 3.0 fluorometer, sized on a Bioanalyzer 2100, and re-quantified with the KAPA Library Quantification kit. A separate single-read 150-cycle Illumina NextSeq 550 flow cell was used to sequence each immunoSEQ 96-well plate. As for the original processing: Because the immunoSEQ output included only junctional sequences and no quality scores, the filtering could not be the same as the filtering used for full-length reads. Sequences were annotated with PyIR, a Python wrapper for IgBLAST v1.9, and V/J genes and CDR3 were assigned using IMGT germline references. Reads were filtered out if the reads had weak V/J assignments (E-value above 1e-6), no CDR3, stop codons, out-of-frame junctions, or ambiguous translated residues. V3J clonotypes were defined as sequences sharing an identical inferred V gene, J gene, and CDR3 amino acid sequence. Percentage overlap between repertoires was calculated by dividing the number of shared unique clonotypes by the size of the smaller repertoire. Repertoire richness was assessed with RTK rarefaction, the Chao1 estimator, and Recon v2.1 estimates of unobserved clonotypes. For all TCRbeta clonotypes obtained by the gDNA method from a few donors, generation probabilities were computed with OLGA. TCRdb holds this immuneACCESS table with in-frame rearrangements only. Some clones are missing; in checked studies, unresolved V genes explain under half, and the rest has no known cause. For V, J and clone size, that table is used; D and trimming come from the DNA. The sample table holds roughly 600,000 clones, of which 95% to 98% were seen once. Approximately 0.33% of the sample is held by the ten biggest clonotypes.

CD8 naive samples were obtained by positive selection for CCR7 among CD45RO-negative cells, yielding a CD45RA+CCR7+ population from which TemRA cells were excluded. The donors were healthy, HIV-negative adults with no recently reported acute infections or vaccinations. Every donor was a Caucasian adult residing in Nashville, Tennessee, USA. After blood collection by leukapheresis, PBMCs were isolated using Ficoll-Histopaque density gradient centrifugation and then cryopreserved in the vapor phase of liquid nitrogen. Purity and quantity of every magnetically sorted T cell population were checked by analytical flow cytometry. Genomic DNA was isolated from every sorted fraction and measured by UV absorbance on a Nanodrop 2000c. At the junction V is shortened by 5 bases and J by 0 bases, with 10 bases in between. The CDR3 has 14 amino acids, counting the end cysteine and phenylalanine. The read is trimmed to its CDR3 DNA, 42 bases read in frame from base 1.

The source of this sequence is a man younger than 45 in good health. The sequencing sample was made of naive CD8+ T cells sorted from blood. The sample's cell subset or site label, decoded: CD45RA+CCR7+. The rearrangement joined TRBV6-7 to TRBJ1-1, with the D gene not clear enough to name. TRBV6-7 falls under the ORF class, with uncertain function. The nucleotide sequence is given as TGTGCCAGCAGTCTTGGAGAGATGAACACTGAAGCTTTCTTT. Its translation reads: CASSLGEMNTEAFF.